The 18 T cell receptor beta chains listed next were all sequenced from one sample in a study of beta chain features in type 1 diabetes. Expressed TCRB transcripts got sequenced, as all isolated RNA was reverse transcribed. Method: immunoSEQ multiplex PCR; TCRdb's copy keeps in-frame clones and lacks some. The sample consists of 860,000 or so clones, roughly 16% of them appearing once. Input material: naive CD4+ T cells from blood. The origin of the receptors is a woman aged 18-35 years in good health.

This clone occurred a few times. The chain is built from TRBV28 and TRBJ1-1; the D is unclear. Between the trimmed V and J ends, which lost 6 bases and 7 bases, there was a span of 18 bases. Germline lookup yields CDR1 MDHEN and CDR2 SYDVKM. CDR3 size: 14 residues. The CDR3 reads CASSHIYESGEAFF. CDR3 DNA: TGTGCCAGCAGCCACATATACGAGAGCGGTGAAGCTTTCTTT.

V usage is TRBV19 and J usage is TRBJ2-5; 7 bases are shared with TRBD2. CDR1 and CDR2 (germline): LNHDA, SQIVND (reference sequence). V lost 6 bases and J lost 5; bases outside the gene matches: 6. This CDR3 contains 13 residues. The CDR3 loop is CASSPGLVETQYF. In nucleotides, the CDR3 is TGTGCCAGTAGCCCCGGACTAGTGGAGACCCAGTACTTC.

V gene TRBV7-2 combines with J gene TRBJ1-5, with D unclear. Trimming stripped 1 base from V and 15 bases from J, with 10 bases between. The germline V gene encodes CDR1 SGHTA and CDR2 FQGNSA. This CDR3 spans 11 amino acids. The CDR3 DNA is TGTGCCAGCAGCTTAGGGTCCCGGTGGCATTTT. Encoded protein: CASSLGSRWHF.

This clone was observed a few times. This chain joins TRBV5-6 and TRBJ2-2; D is unresolved. Germline CDR1 SGHDT, CDR2 YYEEEE. Trimming removed 5 bases from V and 2 bases from J, with 4 bases in between. This CDR3 spans 12 amino acids. The CDR3 loop is CASRLNTGELFF. Here the CDR3 DNA reads TGTGCCAGCAGATTAAACACCGGGGAGCTGTTTTTT. Combining the CDR3 with reference TRBV5-6 and TRBJ2-2 gives the whole variable domain DAGVTQSPTHLIKTRGQQVTLRCSPKSGHDTVSWYQQALGQGPQFIFQYYEEEERQRGNFPDRFSGHQFPNYSSELNVNALLLGDSALYLCASRLNTGELFFGEGSRLTVL.

In its sample, this clone was seen a few times. The gene calls are TRBV25-1 and TRBJ2-3; perhaps TRBD2 as D (5 bases). V lost 6 bases, J lost 1 base, and 14 bases lay in between. There are 15 residues in the CDR3. Germline CDR1 is MGHDK and CDR2 is SYGVNS. CDR3 protein: CASRARASGTDTQYF. The CDR3 DNA follows: TGTGCCAGCAGAGCGCGGGCGTCAGGCACAGATACGCAGTATTTT.

A few counts support this clone. The chain employs TRBV14 and TRBJ1-1; D is unclear. The germline V gene has CDR1 SGHDN and CDR2 FVKESK. V lost 0 bases and J 1 base, leaving 18 bases between the germline ends. CDR3 length: 18 residues. CDR3 in DNA: TGTGCCAGCAGCCAAGAGGGGATTTTCACGCACCCGAACACTGAAGCTTTCTTT. Residues: CASSQEGIFTHPNTEAFF.

This clone was detected a few times. CDR3 bases: TGTGCCAGTGGCACGACCTACGAGCAGTACTTC. Protein: CASGTTYEQYF. The chain combines TRBV19 with TRBJ2-7, with D unresolved. Per germline, CDR1 LNHDA and CDR2 SQIVND (reference sequence). The ends were cut back, 8 bases at V and 2 bases at J, with 7 bases in the middle. This CDR3 is built from 11 residues.

The chain recombines TRBV5-1 with TRBJ2-2; 10 bases line up with TRBD2. After removal of 4 bases from V and 5 bases from J, the junction contained 17 bases not matched to a gene. Germline loops: CDR1 SGHRS, CDR2 YFSETQ. This CDR3 is 19 amino acids long. This chain's CDR3 is CASSESTLLLAGFTGELFF. The CDR3 DNA sequence: TGCGCCAGCAGCGAATCAACACTCCTACTAGCGGGATTTACCGGGGAGCTGTTTTTT.

DNA of the CDR3: TGTGCCAGCTCCCCCGGACGTGGAAACACCATATATTTT. Encoded protein: CASSPGRGNTIYF. This chain uses TRBV18 with TRBJ1-3; the D is unclear. Germline-derived CDR1 and CDR2 are KGHSH and LQKENI. The CDR3 extends over 13 amino acids. Trimming took off 6 bases at V and 3 bases at J, with 9 bases between the two ends. Drawing the rest from reference TRBV18 and TRBJ1-3, the complete variable domain is NAGVMQNPRHLVRRRGQEARLRCSPMKGHSHVYWYRQLPEEGLKFMVYLQKENIIDESGMPKERFSAEFPKEGPSILRIQQVVRGDSAAYFCASSPGRGNTIYFGEGSWLTVV.

The chain employs TRBV29-1 and TRBJ2-5, with 12 bases lining up with TRBD2. CDR1 is SQVTM and CDR2 is ANQGSEA in the germline V gene. CDR3 length equals 16 residues. V was clipped by 1 base and J by 0 bases; unmatched bases: 3. CDR3 in DNA: TGCAGCGTTGAAGGGACTAGCGGGACCTACCAAGAGACCCAGTACTTC. It translates to CSVEGTSGTYQETQYF.

A few counts support this clone. This chain uses TRBV28 with TRBJ2-7; D not resolved. This CDR3 contains 14 residues. V lost 5 bases and J 5 bases, leaving 16 bases between the germline ends. Germline CDR1 is MDHEN and CDR2 is SYDVKM. This chain's CDR3 is CASSPLRMRHEQYF. CDR3 nucleotides: TGTGCCAGCAGTCCCCTTAGGATGCGCCACGAGCAGTACTTC.

The chain recombines TRBV5-1 with TRBJ1-1; perhaps TRBD1 as D (6 bases). Germline CDR1 is SGHRS and CDR2 is YFSETQ. The CDR3 spans 15 residues. V was clipped by 5 bases and J by 2 bases, with 16 bases between them. CDR3 in amino acids: CASSLRTGSNTEAFF. CDR3 nucleotides: TGCGCCAGCAGTTTGCGAACAGGGTCTAACACTGAAGCTTTCTTT.

This clone was recorded a few times. The chain links TRBV5-4 to TRBJ2-7; D is possibly TRBD1 (6 bases). The CDR3 covers 14 residues. CDR1 is SGHNT and CDR2 is YYREEE in the germline V gene (reference sequence). Trimming took off 4 bases at V and 0 bases at J, with 11 bases between the two ends. CDR3 residues: CASSMMTGSYEQYF. The CDR3 region has the DNA TGTGCCAGCAGCATGATGACAGGCTCCTACGAGCAGTACTTC. Together with reference TRBV5-4 and TRBJ2-7, the CDR3 gives the full variable domain: ETGVTQSPTHLIKTRGQQVTLRCSSQSGHNTVSWYQQALGQGPQFIFQYYREEENGRGNFPPRFSGLQFPNYSSELNVNALELDDSALYLCASSMMTGSYEQYFGPGTRLTVT.

This clone was observed a handful of times. A clone one base away is much larger, so this may be a read error. The V call is TRBV7-3, the J call TRBJ2-7; TRBD1 might be the D (5 bases). Trimming took 2 bases from V and 3 from J, leaving 5 bases between them. This CDR3 has 12 residues. The germline V gene has CDR1 SGHTA and CDR2 FQGTGA. The CDR3 DNA follows: TGTGCCAGCAGCTTACAGGGCTACGAGCAGTACTTC. This codes for CASSLQGYEQYF.

The J gene is TRBJ2-3, the V gene TRBV4-1; D is ambiguous. There are 15 residues in the CDR3. V was trimmed by 0 bases and J by 2 bases, leaving 9 bases between them. CDR1 is MGHRA and CDR2 is YSYEKL in the germline V gene. The CDR3 DNA is TGCGCCAGCAGCCAAGATCAGACCTTCACAGATACGCAGTATTTT. It translates to CASSQDQTFTDTQYF.

V gene TRBV5-1 combines with J gene TRBJ2-1; 10 positions agree with TRBD2. From germline, CDR1 is SGHRS and CDR2 YFSETQ. Unmatched junction bases numbered 5, after V lost 0 bases and J lost 5 bases. The CDR3 contains 16 residues. The CDR3 DNA is TGCGCCAGCAGCTTGGGCGGGACTAGCGCCAACAATGAGCAGTTCTTC. This codes for CASSLGGTSANNEQFF.

The rearrangement links TRBV12-5 to TRBJ2-7; either TRBD1 or TRBD2 may supply D (7 bases each). Germline CDR1 LGHNT, CDR2 FRNRAP. This CDR3 is 17 amino acids long. V was trimmed by 6 bases and J by 4 bases, leaving 25 bases between them. The CDR3 sequence is CASGMPGGQRGPYEQYF. The CDR3, as DNA: TGTGCTAGTGGGATGCCGGGGGGACAGAGGGGCCCTTACGAGCAGTACTTC.

This clone was observed a handful of times. The chain employs TRBV2 and TRBJ1-4; D is unclear. CDR1 and CDR2 (germline): SNHLY, FYNNEI. The CDR3 consists of 15 residues. Trimming stripped 6 bases from V and 11 bases from J, with 22 bases between. CDR3 protein: CASRPTGPPSAKLFF. The CDR3 nucleotides are TGTGCCAGCAGGCCCACCGGGCCACCATCCGCCAAACTGTTTTTT.